This T cell receptor (beta chain) was observed in a study of blood T cell repertoires in COVID-19. Germline lookup yields CDR1 SGHTA and CDR2 FQGNSA. Losses at the gene ends were 1 base for V and 4 bases for J; bases not matched to a gene: 3. The CDR3 totals 14 residues. Per the study methods: Amplification with reference gene primers provided the estimates of nucleated cell counts. Some clones are missing from TCRdb's copy, which holds only in-frame ones; the method was immunoSEQ multiplex PCR. V, J and clone size were drawn from that table, and D and trimming were deduced from the DNA. In the table there are 250,000 or so clones, 85% to 90% of which are singletons.

The sequenced material came from peripheral blood. The chain is built from TRBV7-2 and TRBJ2-5; 7 bases fit TRBD2. The receptor was isolated from a woman between 40 and 50 years old who had recovered from COVID-19. This chain's CDR3 is CASSLVGGRETQYF. The CDR3 DNA follows: TGTGCCAGCAGCTTAGTTGGCGGGAGAGAGACCCAGTACTTC.